These 27 T cell receptor beta chains were all obtained from the same sample, sequenced in a study of response to subunit inactivated influenza vaccine. TCRdb reprocessed the RT-PCR reads via MiXCR and lists one record per CDR3 protein. The sample carries about 190,000 distinct CDR3 sequences, approximately 15% recorded once. Here the sequenced sample was CD8+ T cells sorted from PBMCs, taken roughly 5 days after vaccination. The receptors were sampled from a man in his fifties or sixties who received an inactivated influenza vaccine.

This clonotype occurred many times. The genes are TRBV28 and TRBJ1-6; 8 nucleotides line up with TRBD1. The CDR3 runs 17 residues. Losses at the gene ends were 6 bases for V and 4 bases for J; bases not matched to a gene: 11. CDR1 and CDR2 from the germline V gene are MDHEN and SYDVKM. The CDR3 sequence is CASSKTGALRYNSPLHF. CDR3 nucleotides: TGTGCCAGCAGCAAGACAGGGGCGCTCCGATATAATTCACCCCTCCACTTT.

The V and J genes are TRBV5-6 and TRBJ2-1; TRBD2 matches 11 bases. V lost 0 bases to trimming and J lost 10 bases; unmatched junction nucleotides: 6. The CDR3 has 15 residues. CDR1 and CDR2 (germline): SGHDT, YYEEEE. DNA for the CDR3: TGTGCCAGCAGCTTGGGTCTAGCGGGAGGCCGGGAGCAGTTCTTC. Its translation: CASSLGLAGGREQFF.

This clonotype was recorded at least ten times. The chain couples TRBV12-3 or TRBV12-4 to TRBJ2-4, with D unresolved. This CDR3 spans 14 amino acids. The germline V and J ends were trimmed by 2 bases and 13 bases, with 18 bases remaining between them. The CDR3 reads CASSLIAGFEEQYF. The CDR3, as DNA: TGTGCCAGCAGTTTAATAGCTGGTTTCGAGGAGCAGTACTTC.

The chain joins TRBV30 to TRBJ2-5, with D unclear. The CDR3 totals 12 residues. V lost 0 bases, J lost 5 bases, and 7 bases lay in between. Germline CDR1 is GTSNPN and CDR2 is SVGIG (reference sequence). CDR3 amino acids: CAWSVNSETQYF. The DNA of the CDR3 is TGTGCCTGGAGTGTAAATTCGGAGACCCAGTACTTC.

This clonotype was observed at least ten times. V is TRBV27 and J is TRBJ1-2; TRBD1 matches 7 bases. V was pared by 5 bases and J by 4 bases, with 4 bases of the junction left unmatched. CDR1 MNHEY and CDR2 SMNVEV come from the germline V gene (reference sequence). The CDR3 has 13 residues. The CDR3 protein is CASSPQGSYGYTF. The DNA of the CDR3 is TGTGCCAGCAGTCCACAGGGGAGCTATGGCTACACCTTC.

J is TRBJ2-7 and V is TRBV27; 12 bases match TRBD2. The germline V gene encodes CDR1 MNHEY and CDR2 SMNVEV (reference sequence). The J segment lost 0 bases and the V segment lost 3 bases, leaving 6 bases of the junction unmatched. The CDR3 is made up of 17 amino acids. The CDR3 region is CASSLTSGRLGSYEQYF. The CDR3 region has the DNA TGTGCCAGCAGTTTGACTAGCGGGAGACTGGGCTCCTACGAGCAGTACTTC.

This chain uses TRBV13 with TRBJ2-7; D remains ambiguous. V gave up 0 bases and J gave up 3 bases, with 15 bases separating them. Germline-derived CDR1 and CDR2 are PRHDT and FYEKMQ (reference sequence). The CDR3 sequence is 16 residues long. The CDR3 reads CASSLGSSGRNYEQYF. Here the CDR3 DNA reads TGTGCCAGCAGCTTAGGGAGCTCCGGACGGAACTACGAGCAGTACTTC.

This clonotype was counted a few times. The chain employs TRBV4-1 and TRBJ1-3, with D perhaps matching TRBD1 (6 bases). The CDR3 is made up of 14 amino acids. With 2 bases removed from V and 6 bases from J, the gap between germline ends came to 11 bases. The germline V gene encodes CDR1 MGHRA and CDR2 YSYEKL. DNA for the CDR3: TGCGCCAGCAGCCAACTACAGGGCGTAAACACCATATATTTT. Protein product: CASSQLQGVNTIYF.

The CDR3 region has the DNA TGTGCCAGCAGCGGGAACAGGGTTAGCTCCTACAATGAGCAGTTCTTC. Its translation: CASSGNRVSSYNEQFF. The chain has TRBV5-5 and TRBJ2-1; maybe TRBD1 (6 bases). Germline assignment: CDR1 SGHKS and CDR2 YYEKEE (reference sequence). The CDR3 sequence is 16 residues long. V shed 4 bases and J shed 0 bases, with 14 bases lying between them.

The genes are TRBV4-3 and TRBJ2-7; D is perhaps TRBD1 (6 bases). Trimming took off 2 bases at V and 4 bases at J, with 15 bases between the two ends. There are 15 residues in the CDR3. CDR1 LGHNA and CDR2 YSLEER come from the germline V gene. DNA for the CDR3: TGCGCCAGCAGCCAATTAGTCGACAGGCCGTACGAGCAGTACTTC. This codes for CASSQLVDRPYEQYF.

In this sample, this clonotype turned up a few times. The rearrangement links TRBV20-1 to TRBJ2-4, with TRBD1 matching 7 bases. This CDR3 is built from 14 residues. The V segment lost 6 bases and the J segment 0 bases; nucleotides outside the gene matches: 5. CDR1 and CDR2 (germline): DFQATT, SNEGSKA (reference sequence). The CDR3 nucleotides read TGCAGTGCAATGACAGGGTCAGCCAAAAACATTCAGTACTTC. Protein: CSAMTGSAKNIQYF.

V usage is TRBV4-2 and J usage is TRBJ2-2; 8 nucleotides agree with TRBD1. The CDR3 has 15 amino acids. The ends lost 1 base at V and 7 bases at J; junction bases unmatched: 5. Germline V lookup: CDR1 LGHNA, CDR2 YNFKEQ. For the CDR3, the DNA is TGTGCCAGCAGCCAAGTGGACAGGGAAAACGGGGAGCTGTTTTTT. Encoded protein: CASSQVDRENGELFF.

The chain couples TRBV7-9 to TRBJ2-3, with TRBD1 matching 7 bases. Germline trimming cut 0 bases from V and 5 bases from J; bases unmatched to any gene: 8. CDR3 length: 16 residues. Germline V gene data show CDR1 as SEHNR and CDR2 as FQNEAQ (reference sequence). CDR3 region: CASSLAPGQLKDTQYF. Here the CDR3 DNA reads TGTGCCAGCAGCTTAGCCCCGGGACAGTTGAAAGATACGCAGTATTTT.

The chain is built from TRBV10-2 and TRBJ1-2; D possibly corresponds to TRBD1 (5 bases). The CDR3 runs 14 residues. Germline lookup yields CDR1 WSHSY and CDR2 SAAADI. V shed 0 bases and J shed 7 bases, with 12 bases lying between them. CDR3 coding DNA: TGCGCCAGCAGTGAGTCGAGGGGCGTAGGTGGCTACACCTTC. Its protein is CASSESRGVGGYTF.

This clonotype has a handful of counts. This sequence joins TRBV20-1 and TRBJ2-5, with D possibly being TRBD2 (6 bases). The CDR3 runs 17 residues. V gave up 7 bases and J gave up 5 bases, with 29 bases separating them. The germline CDR1 and CDR2 sequences are DFQATT and SNEGSKA (reference sequence). The CDR3, as DNA: TGCAGTGTACCCAATTTTGGAGGGCTTGGCAATGTGGAGACCCAGTACTTC. As protein: CSVPNFGGLGNVETQYF.

This clonotype came up a few times. This chain uses TRBV7-2 with TRBJ1-2, with 9 bases aligning to TRBD1. The trim removed 3 bases at V and 6 bases at J, leaving 2 bases unmatched. Germline assignment: CDR1 SGHTA and CDR2 FQGNSA. The CDR3 extends over 13 amino acids. CDR3 in DNA: TGTGCCAGCAGCTTTGGGACAGGGAATGGCTACACCTTC. This translates into CASSFGTGNGYTF.

This sequence joins TRBV6-5 and TRBJ2-3; 10 nucleotides align to TRBD2. Losses at the gene ends were 0 bases for V and 4 bases for J; bases not matched to a gene: 7. The CDR3 contains 17 residues. Per germline, CDR1 MNHEY and CDR2 SVGAGI. CDR3 bases: TGTGCCAGCAGTTACTCGAGCGGGGGGGCCCTCTCAGATACGCAGTATTTT. It encodes CASSYSSGGALSDTQYF.

This clonotype occurred a few times. The rearrangement uses TRBV10-3 and TRBJ2-1, with D perhaps given as TRBD1 or TRBD2 (5 bases each). The CDR3 consists of 15 residues. V was shortened by 3 bases and J by 6 bases, with 15 bases between the two germline ends. CDR1 is ENHRY and CDR2 is SYGVKD in the germline V gene. The CDR3 sequence is CAISDYGTARNEQFF. The CDR3 region has the DNA TGTGCCATCAGTGATTACGGGACGGCCCGCAATGAGCAGTTCTTC.

This rearrangement joins TRBV5-1 to TRBJ2-1; D gene ambiguous. Trimming shortened V by 2 bases and J by 6 bases, and 12 bases separated the two germline ends. Germline V CDR1 and CDR2: SGHRS, YFSETQ. The length of the CDR3 is 14 residues. The CDR3 spells CASSFDGPPNEQFF. In DNA, the CDR3 is TGCGCCAGCAGCTTCGACGGGCCTCCCAATGAGCAGTTCTTC.

This clonotype was recorded a few times. The genes are TRBV12-3 or TRBV12-4 and TRBJ2-7; tentative D call: TRBD1 (6 bases). V lost 2 bases, J lost 1 base, and 9 bases lay in between. This CDR3 has 14 amino acids. The DNA for the CDR3 is TGTGCCAGCAGTTTACAGGGGCCATCCTACGAGCAGTACTTC. Its translation is CASSLQGPSYEQYF.

The chain joins TRBV12-3 or TRBV12-4 to TRBJ1-2, with 7 bases aligning to TRBD1. With V trimmed by 4 bases and J by 2 bases, 1 base remained unmatched. CDR3 length equals 13 residues. The CDR3 sequence is CASSSTGNYGYTF. In DNA, the CDR3 is TGTGCCAGCAGTTCGACAGGGAACTATGGCTACACCTTC.

This clonotype was counted only a few times. The J gene is TRBJ2-5, the V gene TRBV5-1, with TRBD2 matching 12 bases. The V gene's germline CDR1 is SGHRS and CDR2 YFSETQ. J was trimmed by 2 bases and V by 4 bases; bases with no gene match: 6. CDR3 size: 16 residues. The CDR3 sequence is CASSPGTSGLQETQYF. CDR3 sequence (DNA): TGCGCCAGCAGCCCGGGGACTAGCGGGTTACAAGAGACCCAGTACTTC.

This clonotype was counted many times. This chain uses TRBV7-9 with TRBJ2-7; 9 bases are a match to TRBD1. The CDR3 has 15 residues. The germline V gene encodes CDR1 SEHNR and CDR2 FQNEAQ (reference sequence). V shed 5 bases and J 2 bases; nucleotides not matched to a gene: 7. CDR3 sequence (DNA): TGTGCCAGCAGCATCGCCGGGACAGGGACCTACGAGCAGTACTTC. Translating it yields CASSIAGTGTYEQYF. The full variable domain, its missing parts supplied by reference TRBV7-9 and TRBJ2-7, is DTGVSQNPRHKITKRGQNVTFRCDPISEHNRLYWYRQTLGQGPEFLTYFQNEAQLEKSRLLSDRFSAERPKGSFSTLEIQRTEQGDSAMYLCASSIAGTGTYEQYFGPGTRLTVT.

By share of the sample, this clonotype is medium-sized. The rearrangement links TRBV29-1 to TRBJ2-1; D is perhaps TRBD1 (6 bases). Per the germline V gene, CDR1 is SQVTM and CDR2 is ANQGSEA. The CDR3 contains 15 residues. Trimming left V 0 bases short and J 3 bases short, with 12 bases between. DNA of the CDR3: TGCAGCGTTGAAGATGGGACAACGGACTACAATGAGCAGTTCTTC. Protein product: CSVEDGTTDYNEQFF.

The CDR3 sequence: CASSQEVGRSYEQYF. CDR3 sequence (DNA): TGCGCCAGCAGCCAAGAAGTCGGGAGAAGCTACGAGCAGTACTTC. V gene TRBV4-3 combines with J gene TRBJ2-7, with a possible D match to TRBD2 (6 bases). CDR3 length: 15 amino acids. V dropped 0 bases and J dropped 3 bases, with 12 bases sitting between them. The germline V gene encodes CDR1 LGHNA and CDR2 YSLEER.

This chain links TRBV4-3 with TRBJ2-1; 9 bases match TRBD1. The length of the CDR3 is 15 residues. Germline-derived CDR1 and CDR2 are LGHNA and YSLEER. Germline trimming cut 4 bases from V and 4 bases from J; bases unmatched to any gene: 5. The CDR3 coding sequence is TGCGCCAGCAGCCCCGGGACAGGGCATTACAATGAGCAGTTCTTC. Translated, it gives CASSPGTGHYNEQFF.

V is TRBV9 and J is TRBJ2-7; D is perhaps TRBD2 (7 bases). The germline V gene encodes CDR1 SGDLS and CDR2 YYNGEE. The CDR3 extends over 17 amino acids. The germline V and J ends were trimmed by 0 bases and 4 bases, with 20 bases remaining between them. The CDR3 nucleotides are TGTGCCAGCAGCGTAGGATGGGGGGCTAGCGGAAATTACGAGCAGTACTTC. Amino acids: CASSVGWGASGNYEQYF.